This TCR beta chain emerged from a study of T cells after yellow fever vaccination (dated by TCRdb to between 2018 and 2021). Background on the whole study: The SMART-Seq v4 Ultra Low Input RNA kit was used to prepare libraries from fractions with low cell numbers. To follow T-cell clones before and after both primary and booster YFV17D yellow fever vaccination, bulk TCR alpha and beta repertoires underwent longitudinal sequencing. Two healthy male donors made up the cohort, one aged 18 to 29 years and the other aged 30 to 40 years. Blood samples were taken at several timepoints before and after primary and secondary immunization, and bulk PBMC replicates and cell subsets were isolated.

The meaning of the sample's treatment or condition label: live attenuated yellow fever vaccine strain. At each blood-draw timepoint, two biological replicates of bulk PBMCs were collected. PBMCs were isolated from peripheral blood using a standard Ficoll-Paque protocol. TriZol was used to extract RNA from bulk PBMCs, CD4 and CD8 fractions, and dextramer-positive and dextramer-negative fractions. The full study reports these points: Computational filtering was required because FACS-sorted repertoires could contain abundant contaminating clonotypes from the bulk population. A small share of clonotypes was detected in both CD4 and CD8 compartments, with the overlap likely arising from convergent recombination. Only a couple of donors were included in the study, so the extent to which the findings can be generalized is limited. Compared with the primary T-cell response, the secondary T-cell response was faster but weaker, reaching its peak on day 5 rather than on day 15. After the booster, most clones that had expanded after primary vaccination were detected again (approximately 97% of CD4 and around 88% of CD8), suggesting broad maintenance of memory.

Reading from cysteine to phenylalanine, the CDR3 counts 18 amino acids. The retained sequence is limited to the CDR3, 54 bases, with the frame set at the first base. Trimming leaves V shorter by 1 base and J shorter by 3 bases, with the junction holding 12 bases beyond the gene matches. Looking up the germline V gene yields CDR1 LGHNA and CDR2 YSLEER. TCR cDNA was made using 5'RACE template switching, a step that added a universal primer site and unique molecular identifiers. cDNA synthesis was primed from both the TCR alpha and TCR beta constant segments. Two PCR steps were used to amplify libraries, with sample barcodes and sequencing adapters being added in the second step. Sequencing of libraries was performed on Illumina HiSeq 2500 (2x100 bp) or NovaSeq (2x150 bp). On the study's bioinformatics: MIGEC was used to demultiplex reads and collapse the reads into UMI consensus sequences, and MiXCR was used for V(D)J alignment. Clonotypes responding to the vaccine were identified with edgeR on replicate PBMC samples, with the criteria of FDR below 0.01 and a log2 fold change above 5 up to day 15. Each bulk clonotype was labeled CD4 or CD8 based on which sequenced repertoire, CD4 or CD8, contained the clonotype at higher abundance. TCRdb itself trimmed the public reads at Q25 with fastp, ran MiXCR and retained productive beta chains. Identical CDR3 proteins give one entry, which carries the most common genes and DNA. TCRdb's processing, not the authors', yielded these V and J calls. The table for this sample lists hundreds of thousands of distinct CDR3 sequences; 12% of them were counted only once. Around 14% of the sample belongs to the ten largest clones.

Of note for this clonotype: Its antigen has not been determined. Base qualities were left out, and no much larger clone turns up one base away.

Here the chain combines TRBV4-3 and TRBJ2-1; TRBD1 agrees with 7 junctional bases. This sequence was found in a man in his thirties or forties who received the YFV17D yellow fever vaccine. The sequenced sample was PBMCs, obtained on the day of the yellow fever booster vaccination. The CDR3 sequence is CASSQGITRGFLYNEQFF. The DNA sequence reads TGCGCCAGCAGCCAAGGGATAACCAGGGGGTTTCTCTACAATGAGCAGTTCTTC.